The present entry profiles one TCR beta chain with its context. Its antigen is unknown. The data originate from a study of CD8+CD57+ T cells in acquired aplastic anemia. Study information: DNA per sorted CD4+ or CD8+ sample ranged about 0.19 to 30 ug, averaging 3.2 ug.

Study-wide points: Fewer than 35 sequences, all CD8+ CDR3, were shared between patients and controls. For CD8+ Simpson's diversity, patients and controls showed no significant difference.

V was cut by 4 bases and J by 1 base, with 11 bases left in between. CDR3 size: 15 residues. Germline V gene sequence: CDR1 SNHLY, CDR2 FYNNEI. For CDR3 and TCR beta VDJ profiling, genomic DNA was the template used. One entry per CDR3 protein results from TCRdb running MiXCR on the reads. The sample has 160,000 or so distinct CDR3 sequences; less than 50% are singletons. CD8+CD57+ cell expansion, shown by flow cytometry, had occurred in the patients selected for sequencing. Blood sampling was performed on the patients, and none of them had received therapy by then. Sequences were obtained from sorted CD4+, CD8+, or CD8+CD57+ T cells (not recorded which) from PBMCs. The sequence was obtained from a human donor with aplastic anemia. This sequence joins TRBV2 and TRBJ1-5; tentative D call: TRBD1 (6 bases). DNA for the CDR3: TGTGCCAGCAGTGCAACAGGGAGCAGCAATCAGCCCCAGCATTTT. Translated: CASSATGSSNQPQHF.